This T cell receptor (beta chain) was documented in a study of T cell changes during pregnancy in multiple sclerosis. Profiling relied on immunoSEQ multiplex PCR, and the TCRdb table lists in-frame clones only, not all of them. The data contain fewer than 40,000 clones, 89% of them singletons. Looked up from germline, CDR1 is SNHLY and CDR2 is FYNNEI. The CDR3 length is 19 residues. V shed 4 bases and J shed 2 bases, with 24 bases lying between them. This clone was observed a single time. The material was CD8+ T cells from peripheral blood mononuclear cells, obtained in the second trimester of pregnancy. This clonotype was obtained from a female donor with multiple sclerosis, enrolled in a pregnancy study. V and J are TRBV2 and TRBJ2-1; weak D call: TRBD2 (6 bases). In DNA form, the CDR3 reads TGTGCCAGCAGTGTCGGCGCGGGGCGTGGGTTGGGGGCCTACAATGAGCAGTTCTTC. Translated: CASSVGAGRGLGAYNEQFF.